The entry below gives a single T cell receptor beta chain sequence along with its context. The data stem from a study of CD8+ T cells in alopecia areata. Treatment in this sample: oral pan-JAK inhibitor, 5-10 mg twice daily. In each case, RNA was isolated and then reverse transcribed into cDNA as the sequencing template. Sequencing was performed with immunoSEQ multiplex PCR; in TCRdb, only in-frame clones are kept and a portion is missing. The sample includes some 190,000 clones, about three fifths of them seen just once. CDR3 length: 15 residues. The junction had 5 bases not matched to a gene; V was cut back by 3 bases and J by 1 base. Germline loops: CDR1 SGHDT, CDR2 YYEEEE.

This receptor was obtained from a human donor with alopecia areata. The sample consisted of CD4+ T cells sorted from blood, taken around week 47, from a patient treated with tofacitinib. The V call is TRBV5-6, the J call TRBJ1-1, with TRBD1 matching over 8 bases. The CDR3 spells CASSYGQGSNTEAFF. The CDR3 nucleotides read TGTGCCAGCAGCTACGGACAGGGATCGAACACTGAAGCTTTCTTT.